The entry that follows covers one T cell receptor beta chain sequence. Its antigen remains unidentified. The sample originates from a study of chemoradiotherapy in HPV16-positive cancers. The overall study: A couple of HPV16-positive patients' cells yielded candidate HPV-specific clones and common motifs.

Per the germline V gene, CDR1 is SGHKS and CDR2 is YYEKEE (reference sequence). V gave up 2 bases and J gave up 2 bases; unmatched junction bases: 2. CDR3 length: 15 residues. TCRdb's copy holds only in-frame clones and misses some; the assay was immunoSEQ multiplex PCR. Altogether some 70,000 clones are present, about nine tenths being singletons, with the ten largest covering 4% to 4.5%. Study findings and constraints: Non-HPV-specific T cells did not expand in tumors during treatment, whereas candidate HPV-specific clones and E7-related motifs did. HPV-specific T cells were functionally defined from only a couple of HPV16-positive patients.

The receptor's source is a human donor with HPV-associated anogenital cancer. The sample was blood, taken from a patient who underwent chemoradiotherapy. The rearrangement links TRBV5-5 to TRBJ2-5; 11 bases map to TRBD2. CDR3 loop: CASSLLAGEQETQYF. The CDR3 nucleotides read TGTGCCAGCAGCTTACTAGCGGGGGAACAAGAGACCCAGTACTTC.